A single sample gave rise to the 28 T cell receptor beta chains below, sequenced in a study of beta chain features in type 1 diabetes. Their antigens remain unidentified. General study results and limits: Moderate yet significant TCRB CDR3 shortening was seen in Type 1 diabetes patients in all four CD4+ subsets.

The isolated RNA, all of it, was reverse transcribed, so expressed TCRB transcripts were what got sequenced. Profiled with immunoSEQ multiplex PCR; TCRdb holds only in-frame clones, not every one. This sample yields more than 250,000 clones, of which around an eighth are seen a single time; more than 0.015% belongs to the top ten. The sequenced sample consisted of naive CD4+ T cells from blood. These receptors all come from a man aged 25 to 40 with type 1 diabetes.

This clone came up a few times. This rearrangement joins TRBV11-2 to TRBJ2-5; perhaps TRBD2 as D (5 bases). V shed 5 bases and J shed 5 bases, with 15 bases lying between them. In germline, CDR1 is SGHAT, CDR2 FQNNGV. The CDR3 consists of 14 residues. The CDR3 DNA is TGTGCCAGCAGCGCTAGGATAGCGCGGGAGACCCAGTACTTC. This gives the protein CASSARIARETQYF.

The chain joins TRBV7-3 to TRBJ2-2, with a tentative D call TRBD2 (5 bases). The CDR3 sequence is 13 residues long. Looked up from germline, CDR1 is SGHTA and CDR2 is FQGTGA. V lost 0 bases, J lost 13 bases, and 12 bases lay in between. CDR3: CASSLTEAGGLFF. The CDR3 coding sequence is TGTGCCAGCAGCTTAACGGAAGCTGGAGGGCTGTTTTTT.

The V and J genes are TRBV9 and TRBJ2-1; 8 nucleotides line up with TRBD2. Looked up from germline, CDR1 is SGDLS and CDR2 is YYNGEE. J was trimmed by 3 bases and V by 2 bases; bases with no gene match: 7. The CDR3 length is 16 residues. DNA of the CDR3: TGTGCCAGCAGCGTTGGGACTAGTAGGCGCTACAATGAGCAGTTCTTC. It specifies CASSVGTSRRYNEQFF.

This clone has a handful of counts. This sequence joins TRBV5-1 and TRBJ2-5, with TRBD1 matching 8 bases. Germline V CDR1 and CDR2: SGHRS, YFSETQ. With 3 bases clipped from V and 2 bases from J, the junction kept 6 bases outside the gene matches. The CDR3 spans 15 residues. The CDR3 coding sequence is TGCGCCAGCAGCTCGGGACAGGAGGGACAAGAGACCCAGTACTTC. As protein: CASSSGQEGQETQYF.

The table lists this clone with a few counts. The chain couples TRBV18 to TRBJ1-2; 7 bases are a match to TRBD1. V trimming: 3 bases; J trimming: 3 bases; junction bases outside the gene matches: 4. The CDR3 extends over 14 amino acids. Germline lookup yields CDR1 KGHSH and CDR2 LQKENI. The CDR3 sequence: CASSPIGTDYGYTF. CDR3 bases: TGTGCCAGCTCACCTATCGGGACAGACTATGGCTACACCTTC.

This clone turned up a few times. The rearrangement uses TRBV18 and TRBJ2-5, with 8 bases matching TRBD2. There are 17 residues in the CDR3. Germline V gives CDR1 KGHSH, CDR2 LQKENI. The ends lost 5 bases at V and 2 bases at J; junction bases unmatched: 13. Here the CDR3 DNA reads TGTGCCAGCTCATCGTCAAGGGCTAGCGGGTATCAAGAGACCCAGTACTTC. This sequence encodes CASSSSRASGYQETQYF.

In this sample, this clone turned up a few times. The chain uses TRBV6-5 and TRBJ2-5; TRBD1 matches at 7 bases. Germline V gene sequence: CDR1 MNHEY, CDR2 SVGAGI. The CDR3 consists of 15 residues. Trimming at V came to 11 bases and at J to 4 bases, leaving 16 bases not matched to a gene. CDR3 nucleotide sequence: TGTGCCGCAACTTCCGGGGACAGTGGACGAGAGACCCAGTACTTC. Protein sequence: CAATSGDSGRETQYF.

The V and J genes are TRBV25-1 and TRBJ1-2, with a weak D call TRBD1 (6 bases). Trimming removed 5 bases from V and 8 bases from J, with 27 bases in between. This CDR3 is 17 amino acids long. Germline CDR1 MGHDK, CDR2 SYGVNS. The CDR3 coding sequence is TGTGCCAGCAGTCCACCTATGGGGGCGACGCCTCAGGAAGGCTACACCTTC. Its translation: CASSPPMGATPQEGYTF.

This clone was counted a few times. The V and J genes are TRBV7-3 and TRBJ2-1, with TRBD2 matching 8 bases. The germline gives CDR1 SGHTA, CDR2 FQGTGA. This CDR3 comprises 15 residues. Trimming removed 3 bases from V and 4 bases from J; junction bases left unmatched: 5. The CDR3: CASSFDSGEYNEQFF. The CDR3 DNA follows: TGTGCCAGCAGCTTCGATAGCGGGGAATACAATGAGCAGTTCTTC.

This clone showed up just a few times. V usage is TRBV30 and J usage is TRBJ1-4; D is undetermined. V was pared by 3 bases and J by 6 bases, with 17 bases between. CDR3 length equals 15 residues. Germline V gene data show CDR1 as GTSNPN and CDR2 as SVGIG (reference sequence). The CDR3 sequence: CAWRPGGFRDEKLFF. CDR3 bases: TGTGCCTGGAGACCGGGAGGATTCCGGGATGAAAAACTGTTTTTT.

This clone was observed a few times. The genes are TRBV6-5 and TRBJ1-1, with TRBD1 identical over 7 bases. This CDR3 comprises 14 residues. The V gene end was trimmed by 0 bases and the J gene end by 10 bases; junction bases not matched to a gene: 8. Looked up from germline, CDR1 is MNHEY and CDR2 is SVGAGI. Here the CDR3 reads CASSYSYRQGSAFF. For the CDR3, the DNA is TGTGCCAGCAGTTACTCTTATCGACAGGGCTCAGCTTTCTTT.

This clone was picked up a small number of times. The genes are TRBV5-4 and TRBJ2-7; D ambiguous. V was cut by 0 bases and J by 3 bases, with 7 bases left in between. Germline CDR1 is SGHNT and CDR2 is YYREEE (reference sequence). This CDR3 is 13 amino acids long. The CDR3 is CASSLDKFYEQYF. The CDR3 coding sequence is TGTGCCAGCAGCTTGGACAAATTCTACGAGCAGTACTTC.

The chain joins TRBV19 to TRBJ2-7; D is undetermined. Germline assignment: CDR1 LNHDA and CDR2 SQIVND (reference sequence). Trimming left V 2 bases short and J 3 bases short, with 11 bases between. The CDR3 has 14 residues. The DNA of the CDR3 is TGTGCCAGTAGTATAAATCCGTCAGTCTACGAGCAGTACTTC. Translated, it gives CASSINPSVYEQYF. Together with reference TRBV19 and TRBJ2-7, the CDR3 gives the full variable domain: DGGITQSPKYLFRKEGQNVTLSCEQNLNHDAMYWYRQDPGQGLRLIYYSQIVNDFQKGDIAEGYSVSREKKESFPLTVTSAQKNPTAFYLCASSINPSVYEQYFGPGTRLTVT.

The chain joins TRBV5-4 to TRBJ2-1; D might be TRBD2 (6 bases). The germline V and J ends were trimmed by 1 base and 15 bases, with 14 bases remaining between them. CDR1 and CDR2 (germline): SGHNT, YYREEE (reference sequence). CDR3 length equals 12 residues. In DNA form, the CDR3 reads TGTGCCAGCAGCTTGTCCACAGCGGGTTGGTTCTTC. This codes for CASSLSTAGWFF.

The CDR3 is CASSLIQLNTEAFF. Written as DNA, the CDR3 is TGCGCCAGCAGCCTAATCCAACTGAACACTGAAGCTTTCTTT. This chain links TRBV5-1 with TRBJ1-1; D not resolved. Deletions cut 4 bases from V and 0 bases from J, with 10 bases between. This CDR3 spans 14 amino acids. Germline assignment: CDR1 SGHRS and CDR2 YFSETQ.

This clone was counted a few times. V usage is TRBV30 and J usage is TRBJ2-7; 8 positions agree with TRBD2. Germline loops: CDR1 GTSNPN, CDR2 SVGIG (reference sequence). The CDR3 is 15 residues long. V trimming: 1 base; J trimming: 4 bases; junction bases outside the gene matches: 9. CDR3 sequence reads: CAWSEGLAGRYEQYF. The CDR3 DNA reads as TGTGCCTGGAGTGAGGGCCTAGCGGGTCGGTACGAGCAGTACTTC.

The chain joins TRBV4-3 to TRBJ2-4, with D perhaps TRBD2 (5 bases). The CDR3 runs 22 residues. The V end lost 0 bases, the J end lost 2 bases, and 29 bases lay between the germline ends. Per germline, CDR1 LGHNA and CDR2 YSLEER. Written as DNA, the CDR3 is TGCGCCAGCAGCCAAGAGTTCGATCGGAGCGGTCCCAAGGTGGGAACCAAAAACATTCAGTACTTC. Its protein is CASSQEFDRSGPKVGTKNIQYF.

V is TRBV28 and J is TRBJ2-7, with 8 nucleotides matching TRBD2. The germline gives CDR1 MDHEN, CDR2 SYDVKM. The CDR3 sequence is 15 residues long. V lost 2 bases and J lost 0; bases outside the gene matches: 3. CDR3 sequence: CASSLTSGHSYEQYF. DNA of the CDR3: TGTGCCAGCAGTTTAACTAGCGGCCACTCCTACGAGCAGTACTTC.

The chain uses TRBV5-1 and TRBJ2-3; TRBD1 agrees at 7 bases. Germline V gene data show CDR1 as SGHRS and CDR2 as YFSETQ. The CDR3 runs 15 residues. Trimming took 6 bases from V and 4 from J; bases not matched to a gene: 11. The CDR3 nucleotides read TGCGCCAGCAACCCCTACAGGGGAAGTGCAGATACGCAGTATTTT. Its protein is CASNPYRGSADTQYF. The full variable domain, rest sourced from reference TRBV5-1 and TRBJ2-3, is KAGVTQTPRYLIKTRGQQVTLSCSPISGHRSVSWYQQTPGQGLQFLFEYFSETQRNKGNFPGRFSGRQFSNSRSEMNVSTLELGDSALYLCASNPYRGSADTQYFGPGTRLTVL.

As to this clone: Other nucleotide sequences in the sample specify the same CDR3. The gene calls are TRBV5-1 and TRBJ1-1; no reliable D call. The V gene's germline CDR1 is SGHRS and CDR2 YFSETQ. Trimming removed 4 bases at V and 1 base at J, with 8 bases between. CDR3 length: 13 amino acids. The CDR3 nucleotides read TGCGCCAGCAGCCTAAGAGGGAACACTGAAGCTTTCTTT. Its translation: CASSLRGNTEAFF.

The chain employs TRBV27 and TRBJ2-1; TRBD2 is a possible D gene (6 bases). V lost 2 bases and J 4 bases, leaving 12 bases between the germline ends. This CDR3 is built from 15 residues. From germline, CDR1 is MNHEY and CDR2 SMNVEV (reference sequence). The CDR3 sequence: CASSLTSPFYNEQFF. In nucleotides, the CDR3 is TGTGCCAGCAGTTTAACTAGCCCATTTTACAATGAGCAGTTCTTC.

J is TRBJ1-2 and V is TRBV30; tentatively, D is TRBD1 (6 bases). V lost 3 bases and J 4 bases, leaving 12 bases between the germline ends. The CDR3 has 13 amino acids. Germline CDR1 GTSNPN, CDR2 SVGIG (reference sequence). This CDR3 is CAWRQGGVYGYTF. CDR3 sequence (DNA): TGTGCCTGGAGACAGGGTGGCGTCTATGGCTACACCTTC. The full variable domain, in which reference TRBV30 and TRBJ1-2 provide the parts outside the CDR3, is SQTIHQWPATLVQPVGSPLSLECTVEGTSNPNLYWYRQAAGRGLQLLFYSVGIGQISSEVPQNLSASRPQDRQFILSSKKLLLSDSGFYLCAWRQGGVYGYTFGSGTRLTVV.

The chain combines TRBV28 with TRBJ2-5; D not certain. Trimming stripped 6 bases from V and 4 bases from J, with 6 bases between. CDR3 length: 11 residues. CDR1 and CDR2 (germline): MDHEN, SYDVKM. Here the CDR3 DNA reads TGTGCCAGCAGCTCCCCAGAGACCCAGTACTTC. Amino acid sequence: CASSSPETQYF.

There are a few counts of this clone. V is TRBV30 and J is TRBJ1-5; D gene uncertain. V was shortened by 1 base and J by 0 bases, with 4 bases between the two germline ends. Germline lookup yields CDR1 GTSNPN and CDR2 SVGIG (reference sequence). There are 13 residues in the CDR3. CDR3 sequence: CAWSDSSNQPQHF. The CDR3 region has the DNA TGTGCCTGGAGTGACAGTAGCAATCAGCCCCAGCATTTT.

The chain links TRBV19 to TRBJ2-3; 10 bases line up with TRBD1. Germline CDR1 and CDR2: LNHDA and SQIVND (reference sequence). V was clipped by 7 bases and J by 5 bases; unmatched bases: 6. The CDR3 covers 14 residues. CDR3 in DNA: TGTGCCAGTACAAGACAGGGGGCGCGAGATACGCAGTATTTT. This codes for CASTRQGARDTQYF.

This clone came up a few times. This sequence joins TRBV9 and TRBJ2-7; 8 bases match TRBD2. Germline lookup yields CDR1 SGDLS and CDR2 YYNGEE. The V gene end was trimmed by 0 bases and the J gene end by 1 base; junction bases not matched to a gene: 9. The CDR3 length is 17 residues. CDR3 sequence (DNA): TGTGCCAGCAGCGTAGCGCCAACTAGCGGAGTTTCCTACGAGCAGTACTTC. As protein: CASSVAPTSGVSYEQYF.

The V and J genes are TRBV6-6 and TRBJ2-7; TRBD1 might be the D (5 bases). The ends were cut back, 4 bases at V and 6 bases at J, with 13 bases in the middle. The germline V gene encodes CDR1 MNHNY and CDR2 SVGAGI (reference sequence). The CDR3 sequence is 13 residues long. The CDR3 bases are TGTGCCAGCAGTTTGGGCAGGGTCGGCGAGCAGTACTTC. Amino acid sequence: CASSLGRVGEQYF.

The chain recombines TRBV28 with TRBJ2-7, with 10 bases aligning to TRBD1. Germline CDR1 and CDR2: MDHEN and SYDVKM. The junction had 4 bases not matched to a gene; V was cut back by 0 bases and J by 5 bases. This CDR3 is built from 15 residues. CDR3 residues: CASSLWTTGGNEQYF. CDR3 DNA sequence: TGTGCCAGCAGTTTATGGACGACAGGGGGCAACGAGCAGTACTTC. Full variable domain (remainder filled in from reference TRBV28 and TRBJ2-7): DVKVTQSSRYLVKRTGEKVFLECVQDMDHENMFWYRQDPGLGLRLIYFSYDVKMKEKGDIPEGYSVSREKKERFSLILESASTNQTSMYLCASSLWTTGGNEQYFGPGTRLTVT.